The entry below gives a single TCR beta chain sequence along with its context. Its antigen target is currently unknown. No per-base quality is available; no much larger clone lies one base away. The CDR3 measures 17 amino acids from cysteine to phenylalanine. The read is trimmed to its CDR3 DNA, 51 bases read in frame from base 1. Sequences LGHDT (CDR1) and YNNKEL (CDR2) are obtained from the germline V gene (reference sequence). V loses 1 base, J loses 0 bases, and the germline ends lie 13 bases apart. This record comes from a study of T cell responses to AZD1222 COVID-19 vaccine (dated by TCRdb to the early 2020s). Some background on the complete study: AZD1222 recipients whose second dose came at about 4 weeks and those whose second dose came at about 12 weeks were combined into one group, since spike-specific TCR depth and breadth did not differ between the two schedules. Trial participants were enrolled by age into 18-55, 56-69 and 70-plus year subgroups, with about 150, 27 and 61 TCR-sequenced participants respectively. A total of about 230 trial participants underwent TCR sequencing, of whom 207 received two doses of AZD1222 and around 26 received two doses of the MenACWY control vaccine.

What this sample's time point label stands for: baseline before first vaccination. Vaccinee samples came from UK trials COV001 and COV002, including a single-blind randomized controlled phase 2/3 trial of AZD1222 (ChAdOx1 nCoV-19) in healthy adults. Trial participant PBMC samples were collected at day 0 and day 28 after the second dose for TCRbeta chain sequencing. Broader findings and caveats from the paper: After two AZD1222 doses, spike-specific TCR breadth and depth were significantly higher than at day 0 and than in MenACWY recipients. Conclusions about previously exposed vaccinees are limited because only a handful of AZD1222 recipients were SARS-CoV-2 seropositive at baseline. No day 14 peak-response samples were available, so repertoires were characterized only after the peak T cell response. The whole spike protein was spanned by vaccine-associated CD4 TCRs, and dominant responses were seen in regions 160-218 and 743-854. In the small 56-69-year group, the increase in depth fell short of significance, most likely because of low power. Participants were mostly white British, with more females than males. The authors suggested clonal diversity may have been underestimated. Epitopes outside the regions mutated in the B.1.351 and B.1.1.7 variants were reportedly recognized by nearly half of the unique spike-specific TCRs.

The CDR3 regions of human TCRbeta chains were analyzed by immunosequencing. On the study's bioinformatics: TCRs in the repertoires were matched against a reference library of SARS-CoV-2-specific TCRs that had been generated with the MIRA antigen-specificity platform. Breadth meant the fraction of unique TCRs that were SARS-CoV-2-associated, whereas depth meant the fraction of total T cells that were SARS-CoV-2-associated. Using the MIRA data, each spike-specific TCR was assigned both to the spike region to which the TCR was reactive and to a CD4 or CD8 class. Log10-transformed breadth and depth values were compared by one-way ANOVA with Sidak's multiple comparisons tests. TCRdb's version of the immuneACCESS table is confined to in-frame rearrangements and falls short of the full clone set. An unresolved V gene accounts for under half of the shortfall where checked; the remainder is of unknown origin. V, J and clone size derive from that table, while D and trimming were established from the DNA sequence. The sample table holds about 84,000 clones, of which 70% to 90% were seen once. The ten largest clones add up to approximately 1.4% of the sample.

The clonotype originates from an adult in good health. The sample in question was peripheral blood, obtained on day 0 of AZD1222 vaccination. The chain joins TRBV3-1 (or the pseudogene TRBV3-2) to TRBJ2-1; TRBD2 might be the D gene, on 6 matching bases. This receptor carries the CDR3 CASSQARVTSSYNEQFF. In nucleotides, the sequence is TGTGCCAGCAGCCAAGCAAGAGTGACTAGCTCCTACAATGAGCAGTTCTTC.